The sequence of this T cell receptor beta chain was determined in a study of Tregs in tolerant kidney transplant recipients. Study-level points and caveats: Biological reproducibility was not directly addressed in this study. Findings come from small patient numbers and require larger validation. Activated donor B cell expansion appeared to reveal the most relevant donor-specific TCRbeta repertoire.

As regards this clone: Antigen specificity is unknown.

In germline, CDR1 is MNHNS, CDR2 SASEGT. CDR3 length: 15 amino acids. V gave up 7 bases and J gave up 6 bases; unmatched junction bases: 7. Method: immunoSEQ multiplex PCR; TCRdb's copy keeps in-frame clones and lacks some. The sample has hundreds of thousands of clones, roughly four fifths seen once. Unstimulated regulatory T cells (CD4+CD25+CD127-), CD4+CD25- non-regulatory cells, CD4 and CD8 cells were FACS-sorted from thawed PBMCs. Sequencing was done on a sample of CD4+ T cells from blood. The source is a human donor in good health. The rearrangement links TRBV6-1 to TRBJ2-1, with 12 positions matching TRBD1. The CDR3 bases are TGTGCCAGCACCCGGGACAGGGGGCGCATCAATGAGCAGTTCTTC. Its translation: CASTRDRGRINEQFF.